This TCR beta chain was observed in a study of blood T cell repertoires in COVID-19. Overall study: Nucleic acid was either cDNA or gDNA, and it came from T cells, B-cell-depleted T cells, or PBMCs.

With V trimmed by 6 bases and J by 2 bases, 8 bases remained unmatched. Germline loops: CDR1 LNHDA, CDR2 SQIVND (reference sequence). The CDR3 contains 15 residues. In the study's own analysis: Reference gene primer amplification yielded estimated nucleated cell counts. Clones were sequenced by immunoSEQ multiplex PCR, and TCRdb holds only the in-frame ones, with some missing. V and J calls and clone size are copied from that table; D and trimming were computed from the DNA. The sample includes about 200,000 clones, roughly 80% of them seen just once. The sequenced material came from peripheral blood. The chain is built from TRBV19 and TRBJ2-7; 9 positions match TRBD1. The TCR originated in a woman of 80 years or more with acute or convalescent COVID-19. CDR3 in DNA: TGTGCCAGTAGAACCCGGGGGGACAGGGCCTACGAGCAGTACTTC. It yields the protein CASRTRGDRAYEQYF. Variable domain in full (rest from reference TRBV19 and TRBJ2-7): DGGITQSPKYLFRKEGQNVTLSCEQNLNHDAMYWYRQDPGQGLRLIYYSQIVNDFQKGDIAEGYSVSREKKESFPLTVTSAQKNPTAFYLCASRTRGDRAYEQYFGPGTRLTVT.